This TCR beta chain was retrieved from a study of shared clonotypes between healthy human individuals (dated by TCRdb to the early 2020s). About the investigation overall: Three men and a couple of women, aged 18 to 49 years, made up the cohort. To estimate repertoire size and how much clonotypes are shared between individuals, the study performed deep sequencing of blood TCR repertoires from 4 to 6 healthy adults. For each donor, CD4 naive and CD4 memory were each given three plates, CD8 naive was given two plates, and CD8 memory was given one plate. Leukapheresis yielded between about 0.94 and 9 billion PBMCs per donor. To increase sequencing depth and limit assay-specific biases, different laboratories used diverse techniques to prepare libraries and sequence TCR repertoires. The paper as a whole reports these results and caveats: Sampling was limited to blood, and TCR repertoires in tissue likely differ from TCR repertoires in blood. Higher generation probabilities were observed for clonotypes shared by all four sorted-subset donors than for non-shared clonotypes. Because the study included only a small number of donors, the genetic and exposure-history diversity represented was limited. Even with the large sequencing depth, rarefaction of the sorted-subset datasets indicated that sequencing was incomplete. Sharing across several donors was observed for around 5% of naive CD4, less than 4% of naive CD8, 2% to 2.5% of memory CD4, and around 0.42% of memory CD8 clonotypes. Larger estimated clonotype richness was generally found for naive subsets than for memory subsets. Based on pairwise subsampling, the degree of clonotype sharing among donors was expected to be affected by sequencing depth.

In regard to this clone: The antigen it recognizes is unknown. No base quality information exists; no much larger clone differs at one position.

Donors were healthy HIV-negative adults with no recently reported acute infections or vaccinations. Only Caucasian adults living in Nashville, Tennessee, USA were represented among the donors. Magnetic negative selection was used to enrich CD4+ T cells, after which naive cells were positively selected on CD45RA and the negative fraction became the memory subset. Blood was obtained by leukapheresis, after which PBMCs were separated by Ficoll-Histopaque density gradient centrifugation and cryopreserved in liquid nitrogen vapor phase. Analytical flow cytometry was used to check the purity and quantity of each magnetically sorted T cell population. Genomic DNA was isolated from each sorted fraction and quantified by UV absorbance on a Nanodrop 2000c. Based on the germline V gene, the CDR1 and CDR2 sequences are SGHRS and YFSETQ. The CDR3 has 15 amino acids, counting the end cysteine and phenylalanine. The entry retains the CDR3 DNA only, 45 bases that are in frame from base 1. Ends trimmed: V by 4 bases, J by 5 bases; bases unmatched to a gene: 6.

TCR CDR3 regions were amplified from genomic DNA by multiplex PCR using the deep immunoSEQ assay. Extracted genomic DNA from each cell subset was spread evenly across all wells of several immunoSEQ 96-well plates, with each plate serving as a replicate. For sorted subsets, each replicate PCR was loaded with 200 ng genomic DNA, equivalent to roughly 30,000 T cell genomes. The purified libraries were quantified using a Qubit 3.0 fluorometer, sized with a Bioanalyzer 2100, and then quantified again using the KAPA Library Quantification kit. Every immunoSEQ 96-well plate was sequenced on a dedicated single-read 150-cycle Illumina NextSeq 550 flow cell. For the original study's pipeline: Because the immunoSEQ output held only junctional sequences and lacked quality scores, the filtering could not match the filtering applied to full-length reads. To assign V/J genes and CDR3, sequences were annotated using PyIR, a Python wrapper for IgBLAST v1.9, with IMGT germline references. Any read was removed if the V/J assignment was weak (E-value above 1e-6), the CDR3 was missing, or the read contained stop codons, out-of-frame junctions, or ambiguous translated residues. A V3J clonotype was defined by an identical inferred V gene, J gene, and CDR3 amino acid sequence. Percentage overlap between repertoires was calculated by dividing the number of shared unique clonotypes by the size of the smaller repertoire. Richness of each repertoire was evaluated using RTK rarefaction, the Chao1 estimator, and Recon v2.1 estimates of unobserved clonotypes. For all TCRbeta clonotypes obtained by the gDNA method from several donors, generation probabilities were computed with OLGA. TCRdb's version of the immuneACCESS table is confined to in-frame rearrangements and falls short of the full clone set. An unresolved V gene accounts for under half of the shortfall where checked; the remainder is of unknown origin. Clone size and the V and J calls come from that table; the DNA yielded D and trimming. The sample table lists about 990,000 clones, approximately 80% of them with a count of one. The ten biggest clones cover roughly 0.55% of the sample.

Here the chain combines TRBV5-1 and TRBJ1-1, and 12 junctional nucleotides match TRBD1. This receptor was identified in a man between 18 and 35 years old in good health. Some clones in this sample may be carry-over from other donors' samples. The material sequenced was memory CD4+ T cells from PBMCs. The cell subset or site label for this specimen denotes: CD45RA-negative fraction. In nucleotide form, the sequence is TGCGCCAGCAGCGCCGGGACAGGGGGCAATACTGAAGCTTTCTTT. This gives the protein CASSAGTGGNTEAFF.